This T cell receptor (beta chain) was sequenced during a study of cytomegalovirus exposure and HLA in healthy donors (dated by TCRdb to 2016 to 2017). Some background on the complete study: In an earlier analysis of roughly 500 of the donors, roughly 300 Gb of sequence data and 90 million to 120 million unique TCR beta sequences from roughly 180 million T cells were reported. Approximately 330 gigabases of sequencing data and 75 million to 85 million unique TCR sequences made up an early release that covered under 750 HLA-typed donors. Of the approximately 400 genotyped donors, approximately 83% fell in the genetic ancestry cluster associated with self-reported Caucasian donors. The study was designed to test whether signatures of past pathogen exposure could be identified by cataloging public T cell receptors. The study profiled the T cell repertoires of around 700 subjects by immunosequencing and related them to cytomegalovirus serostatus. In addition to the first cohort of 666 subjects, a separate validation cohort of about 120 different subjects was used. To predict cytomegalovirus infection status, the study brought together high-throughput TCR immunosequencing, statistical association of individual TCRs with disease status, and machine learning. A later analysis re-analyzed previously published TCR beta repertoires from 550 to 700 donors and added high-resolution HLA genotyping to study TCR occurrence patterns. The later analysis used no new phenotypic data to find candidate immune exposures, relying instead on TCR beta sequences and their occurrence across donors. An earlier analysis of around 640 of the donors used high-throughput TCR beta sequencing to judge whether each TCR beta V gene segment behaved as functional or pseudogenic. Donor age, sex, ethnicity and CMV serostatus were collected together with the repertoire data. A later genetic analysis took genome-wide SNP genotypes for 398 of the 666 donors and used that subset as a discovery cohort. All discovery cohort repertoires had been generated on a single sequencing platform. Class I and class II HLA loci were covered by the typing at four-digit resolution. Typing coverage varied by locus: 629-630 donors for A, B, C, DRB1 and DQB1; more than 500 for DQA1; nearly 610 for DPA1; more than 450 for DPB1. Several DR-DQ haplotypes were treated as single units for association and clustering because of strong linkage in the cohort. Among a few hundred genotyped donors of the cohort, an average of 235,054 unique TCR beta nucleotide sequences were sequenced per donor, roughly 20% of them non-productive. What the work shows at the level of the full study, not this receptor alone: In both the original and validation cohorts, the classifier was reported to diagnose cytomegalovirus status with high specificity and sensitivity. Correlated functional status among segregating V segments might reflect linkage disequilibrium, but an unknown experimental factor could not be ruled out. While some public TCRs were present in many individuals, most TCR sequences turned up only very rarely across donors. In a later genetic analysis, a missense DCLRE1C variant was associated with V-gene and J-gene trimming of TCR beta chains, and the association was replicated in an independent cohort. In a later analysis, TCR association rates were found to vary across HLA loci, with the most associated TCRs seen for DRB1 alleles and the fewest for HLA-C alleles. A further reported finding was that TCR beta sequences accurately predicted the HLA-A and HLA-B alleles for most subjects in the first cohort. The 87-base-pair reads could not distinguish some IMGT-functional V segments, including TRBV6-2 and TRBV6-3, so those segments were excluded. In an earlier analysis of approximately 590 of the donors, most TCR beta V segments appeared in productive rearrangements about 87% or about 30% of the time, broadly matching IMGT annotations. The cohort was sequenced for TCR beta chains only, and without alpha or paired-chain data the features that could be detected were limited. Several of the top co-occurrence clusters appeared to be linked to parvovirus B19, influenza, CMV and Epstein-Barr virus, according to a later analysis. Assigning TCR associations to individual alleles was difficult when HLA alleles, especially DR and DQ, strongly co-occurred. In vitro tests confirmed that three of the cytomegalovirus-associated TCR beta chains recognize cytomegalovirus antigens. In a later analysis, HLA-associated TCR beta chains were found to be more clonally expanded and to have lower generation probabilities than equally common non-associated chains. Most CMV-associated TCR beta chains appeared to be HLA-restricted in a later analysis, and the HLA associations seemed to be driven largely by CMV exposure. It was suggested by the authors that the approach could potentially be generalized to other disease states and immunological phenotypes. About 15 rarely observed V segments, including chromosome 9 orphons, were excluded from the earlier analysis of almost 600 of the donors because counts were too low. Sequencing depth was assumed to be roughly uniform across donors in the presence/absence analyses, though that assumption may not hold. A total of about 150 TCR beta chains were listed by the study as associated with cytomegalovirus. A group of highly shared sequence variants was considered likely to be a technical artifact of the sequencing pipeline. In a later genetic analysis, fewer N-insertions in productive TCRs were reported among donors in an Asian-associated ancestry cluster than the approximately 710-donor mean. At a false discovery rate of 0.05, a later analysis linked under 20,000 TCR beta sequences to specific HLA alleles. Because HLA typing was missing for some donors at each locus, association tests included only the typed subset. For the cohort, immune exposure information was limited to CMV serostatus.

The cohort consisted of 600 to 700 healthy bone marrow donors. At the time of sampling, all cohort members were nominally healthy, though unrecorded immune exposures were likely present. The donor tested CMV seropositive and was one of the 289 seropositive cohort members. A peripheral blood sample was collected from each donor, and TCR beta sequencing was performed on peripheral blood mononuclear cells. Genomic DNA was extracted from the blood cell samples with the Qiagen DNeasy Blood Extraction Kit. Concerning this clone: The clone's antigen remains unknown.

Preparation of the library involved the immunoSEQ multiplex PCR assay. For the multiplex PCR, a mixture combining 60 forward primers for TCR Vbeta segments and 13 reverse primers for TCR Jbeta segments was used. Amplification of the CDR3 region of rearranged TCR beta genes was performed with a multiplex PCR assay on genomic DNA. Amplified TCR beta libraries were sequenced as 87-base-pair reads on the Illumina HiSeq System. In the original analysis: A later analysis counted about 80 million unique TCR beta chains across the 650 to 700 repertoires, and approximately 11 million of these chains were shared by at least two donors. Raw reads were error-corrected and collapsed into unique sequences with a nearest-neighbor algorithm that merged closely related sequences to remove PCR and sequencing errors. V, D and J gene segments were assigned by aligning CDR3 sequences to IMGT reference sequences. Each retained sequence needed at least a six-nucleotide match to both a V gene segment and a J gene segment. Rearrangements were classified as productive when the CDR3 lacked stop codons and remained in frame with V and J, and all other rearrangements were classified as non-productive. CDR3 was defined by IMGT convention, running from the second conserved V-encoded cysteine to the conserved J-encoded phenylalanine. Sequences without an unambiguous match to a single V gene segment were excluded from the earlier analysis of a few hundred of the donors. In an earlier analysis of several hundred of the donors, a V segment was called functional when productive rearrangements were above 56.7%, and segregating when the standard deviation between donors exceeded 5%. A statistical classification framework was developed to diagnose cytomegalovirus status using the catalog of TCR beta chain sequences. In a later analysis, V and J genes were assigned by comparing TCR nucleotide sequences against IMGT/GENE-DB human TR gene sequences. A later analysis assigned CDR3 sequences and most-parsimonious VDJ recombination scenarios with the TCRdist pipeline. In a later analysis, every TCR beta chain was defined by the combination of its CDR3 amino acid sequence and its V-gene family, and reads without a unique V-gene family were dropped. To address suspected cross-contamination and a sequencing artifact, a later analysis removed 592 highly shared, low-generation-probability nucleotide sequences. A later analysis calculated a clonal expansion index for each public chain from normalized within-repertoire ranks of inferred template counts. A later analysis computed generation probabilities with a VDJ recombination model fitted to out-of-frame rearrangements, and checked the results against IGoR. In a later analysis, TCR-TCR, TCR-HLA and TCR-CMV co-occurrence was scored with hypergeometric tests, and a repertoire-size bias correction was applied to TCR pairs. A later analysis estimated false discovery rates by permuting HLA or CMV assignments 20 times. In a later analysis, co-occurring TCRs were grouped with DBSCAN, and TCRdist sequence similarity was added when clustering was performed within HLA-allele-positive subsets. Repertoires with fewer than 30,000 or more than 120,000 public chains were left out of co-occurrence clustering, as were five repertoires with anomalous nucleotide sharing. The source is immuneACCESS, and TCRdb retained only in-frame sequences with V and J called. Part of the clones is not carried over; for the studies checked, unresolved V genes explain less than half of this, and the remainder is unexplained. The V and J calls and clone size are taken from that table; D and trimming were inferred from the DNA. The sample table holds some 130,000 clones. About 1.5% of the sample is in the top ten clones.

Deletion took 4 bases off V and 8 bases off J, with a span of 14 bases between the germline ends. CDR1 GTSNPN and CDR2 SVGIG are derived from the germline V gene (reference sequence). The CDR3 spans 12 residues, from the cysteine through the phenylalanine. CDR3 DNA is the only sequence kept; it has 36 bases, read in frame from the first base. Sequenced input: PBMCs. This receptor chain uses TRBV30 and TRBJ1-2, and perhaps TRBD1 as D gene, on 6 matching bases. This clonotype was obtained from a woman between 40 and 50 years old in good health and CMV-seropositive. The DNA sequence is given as TGTGCCTGGACCTCAGGGGTTCGGGGCTACACCTTC. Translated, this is CAWTSGVRGYTF.